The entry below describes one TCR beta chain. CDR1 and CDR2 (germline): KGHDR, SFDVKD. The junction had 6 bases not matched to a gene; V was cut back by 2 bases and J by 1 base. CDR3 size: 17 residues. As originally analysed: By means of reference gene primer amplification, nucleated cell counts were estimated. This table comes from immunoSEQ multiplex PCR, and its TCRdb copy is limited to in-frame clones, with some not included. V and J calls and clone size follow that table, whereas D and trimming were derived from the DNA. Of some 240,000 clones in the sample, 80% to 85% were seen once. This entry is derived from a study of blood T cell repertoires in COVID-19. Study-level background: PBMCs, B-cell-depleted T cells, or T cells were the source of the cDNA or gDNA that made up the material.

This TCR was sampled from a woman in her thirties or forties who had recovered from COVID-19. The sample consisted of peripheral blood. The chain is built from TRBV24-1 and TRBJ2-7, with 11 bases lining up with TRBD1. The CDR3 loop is CATSDSAGTGGSYEQYF. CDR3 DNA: TGTGCCACCAGTGATTCGGCCGGGACAGGGGGTTCCTACGAGCAGTACTTC.